These T cell receptor beta chains were read from a single sample in a study of CD8+ T cells in alopecia areata. Some clones are missing from TCRdb's copy, which holds only in-frame ones; the method was immunoSEQ multiplex PCR. The table has around 15,000 clones, 60% seen once. The sample taken for sequencing was skin. All receptors derive from a human donor with alopecia areata. The conserved cysteine and the conserved F or W are not part of the CDR3 here. Fields, in order: CDR3 length, V gene, J gene, CDR3 protein.

CDR3 length: 15
V gene: TRBV13
J gene: TRBJ2-2
CDR3 protein: ASSGPSGGYYTGELF

CDR3 length: 12
V gene: TRBV7-9
J gene: TRBJ2-5
CDR3 protein: ASSLAGRQETQY

CDR3 length: 16
V gene: TRBV29-1
J gene: TRBJ2-5
CDR3 protein: SVLRDRGASGGRETQY

CDR3 length: 15
V gene: TRBV4-1
J gene: TRBJ1-5
CDR3 protein: ASSQAPGGTRDQPQH

CDR3 length: 9
V gene: TRBV27
J gene: TRBJ1-1
CDR3 protein: ASTKGTEAF

CDR3 length: 11
V gene: TRBV25-1
J gene: TRBJ1-1
CDR3 protein: ASSDRGWTEAF

CDR3 length: 16
V gene: TRBV4-2
J gene: TRBJ2-5
CDR3 protein: ASSLAQGLARYQETQY

CDR3 length: 13
V gene: TRBV18
J gene: TRBJ2-3
CDR3 protein: ASSPEGQYTDTQY

CDR3 length: 14
V gene: TRBV5-4
J gene: TRBJ1-2
CDR3 protein: ASSYHSGASAYGYT

CDR3 length: 12
V gene: TRBV6-5
J gene: TRBJ2-2
CDR3 protein: ASRVSRQGGELF